The source of this T cell receptor beta chain is a study of technical replicates of blood from a few donors. The repertoire was sequenced with immunoSEQ multiplex PCR; TCRdb's copy has only in-frame clones and lacks some. Seen here are roughly 68,000 clones, roughly 92% observed once, and the top ten hold 4.7%. This CDR3 comprises 14 residues. V lost 5 bases to trimming and J lost 1 base, with 11 bases between them. Germline CDR1 SEHNR, CDR2 FQNEAQ (reference sequence). Sequencing was done on a sample of PBMCs. This receptor was taken from a human donor in good health. Some clones in this sample may be carry-over from other donors' samples. This rearrangement joins TRBV7-9 to TRBJ1-2; D may be TRBD1 (5 bases). CDR3: CASSKGGVNYGYTF. DNA for the CDR3: TGTGCCAGCAGCAAAGGAGGGGTTAACTATGGCTACACCTTC.